Listed below are T cell receptor beta chains from one sample, sequenced in a study of Graves' ophthalmopathy and Graves' hyperthyroidism. MiXCR was run by TCRdb on the multiplex PCR reads, yielding one entry per CDR3 protein. This sample has around 1.1 million distinct CDR3 sequences, with about 35% found just once. The specimen sequenced was peripheral blood or thyroid tissue (not recorded which). These receptors were taken from an adult man with Graves' hyperthyroidism. Each CDR3 is given with its conserved first and last residue. A D gene is named only where the DNA matches it firmly. Part of the rows lack a size; the others show once, few, many or a class for expanded clones.

J gene,clone size,V gene,D gene,CDR3 DNA,CDR3 protein
TRBJ2-5,-,TRBV19,TRBD1,TGTGCCAGTAGAGGGACAGGCAATAGAGAGACCCAGTACTTC,CASRGTGNRETQYF
TRBJ2-5,-,TRBV7-6,TRBD1,TGTGCCAGCAGCCAGAGGGACAGGGTGGGTCAGCCCCAGTACTTC,CASSQRDRVGQPQYF
TRBJ2-5,few,TRBV7-2,TRBD2,TGTGCCAGCAGCTTGGCGGGGGTTGGTTTAGAGACCCAGTACTTC,CASSLAGVGLETQYF
TRBJ1-4,many,TRBV29-1,TRBD1,TGCAGCGTCCGACAGGGGGCTAATGAAAAACTGTTTTTT,CSVRQGANEKLFF
TRBJ2-3,-,TRBV19,TRBD2,TGTGCCAGTAGTACCCGAACTAGCGGGAGTAACACAGATACGCAGTATTTT,CASSTRTSGSNTDTQYF
TRBJ2-5,many,TRBV7-9,TRBD1,TGTGCCAGCAGCTTAGCACCCAGGACAGGGGGCATAGAGACCCAGTACTTC,CASSLAPRTGGIETQYF
TRBJ2-1,-,TRBV2,-,TGTGCCAGCAGTTCCCGGGACAACAAAAATGAGCAGTTCTTC,CASSSRDNKNEQFF
TRBJ2-5,-,TRBV20-1,-,TGCAGTACTACTCAGGGGACACACCAAGAGACCCAGTACTTC,CSTTQGTHQETQYF
TRBJ2-5,few,TRBV10-3,-,TGTGCCATCGGGGGCGGTTGGGAAGAGACCCAGTACTTC,CAIGGGWEETQYF
TRBJ1-2,-,TRBV19,-,TGTGCCAGTAGTATCCGGGTAACGGGTGGCTACACCTTC,CASSIRVTGGYTF
TRBJ2-5,-,TRBV5-5,TRBD1,TGTGCCAGCAGCCCCGGACAGGGGGCTAGGGAGGCCCAGTACTTC,CASSPGQGAREAQYF
TRBJ2-7,-,TRBV7-2,TRBD2,TGTGCCAGCAGCTTACCAACTCTAGCGGGAGGGCCCTACGAGCAGTACTTC,CASSLPTLAGGPYEQYF
TRBJ2-2,-,TRBV15,TRBD1,TGTGCCACCAGCATCATACAGGGGCCCGGGGAGCTGTTTTTT,CATSIIQGPGELFF
TRBJ2-6,many,TRBV15,-,TGTGCCACCAGCAGAGTCAGCACAAGGTTGATTTCTGGGGCCAACGTCCTGACTTTC,CATSRVSTRLISGANVLTF
TRBJ1-2,-,TRBV9,-,TGTGCCAGCAGCCAAGATGGAGGGGTTTTGAGTGGCTACACCTTC,CASSQDGGVLSGYTF
TRBJ1-6,many,TRBV6-5,-,TGTGCCAGCACCAAAGGGGGTTCACCCCTCCACTTT,CASTKGGSPLHF
TRBJ2-7,-,TRBV6-5,-,TGTGCCAGCAGCCCACCGGGTGTAGCCTACGAGCAGTACTTC,CASSPPGVAYEQYF
TRBJ1-4,few,TRBV19,TRBD1,TGTGCCAGTAGAAAACAGGGGCCGAATGCAGAAAAACTGTTTTTT,CASRKQGPNAEKLFF
TRBJ1-1,-,TRBV5-1,TRBD1,TGCGCCAGCAGCAGCGGGACAGGAGATTTGAACACTGAAGCTTTCTTT,CASSSGTGDLNTEAFF
TRBJ2-5,-,TRBV19,-,TGTGCCAGTAGTACCCGGGGATTGATTGGGAGCAGCGAGACCCAGTACTTC,CASSTRGLIGSSETQYF
TRBJ1-1,once,TRBV5-1,-,TGCGCCAGCAGCTCGCAGGGGCGGGAGAACACTGAAGCTTTCTTT,CASSSQGRENTEAFF
TRBJ1-4,-,TRBV9,-,TGTGCCAGCAGCGTAGCGGCGGGGACTAATGAAAAACTGTTTTTT,CASSVAAGTNEKLFF
TRBJ2-5,many,TRBV7-9,TRBD1,TGTGCCAGCAGCGGACCGGGACAGGGTCGAGAGACCCAGTACTTC,CASSGPGQGRETQYF
TRBJ1-1,many,TRBV9,-,TGTGCCAGCAGCGTATTACCAGTCCCACACAACAGGGCTGGTGAAGCTTTCTTT,CASSVLPVPHNRAGEAFF
TRBJ2-1,-,TRBV29-1,-,TGCAGCGTTGAAGCGCAGGGACATGAGCAGTTCTTC,CSVEAQGHEQFF
TRBJ1-4,many,TRBV24-1,TRBD1,TGTGCCACCAGTGATTCGGGACAGCTAAATGAAAAACTGTTTTTT,CATSDSGQLNEKLFF
TRBJ2-7,-,TRBV10-3,TRBD1,TGTGCCATCAGTGAAGTGACGACAGGGAATCCCTACGAGCAGTACTTC,CAISEVTTGNPYEQYF
TRBJ1-1,-,TRBV4-3,TRBD1,TGCGCCAGCAGCCGACTGACAGGGGACACTGAAGCTTTCTTT,CASSRLTGDTEAFF
TRBJ2-7,-,TRBV7-2,TRBD2,TGTGCCAGCAGCTCGTCTAGCGGGGGAGGATACGAGCAGTACTTC,CASSSSSGGGYEQYF
TRBJ1-6,-,TRBV12-3/TRBV12-4,TRBD1,TGTGCCAGCAGTTCAACAGGGGACAGTAATTCACCCCTCCACTTT,CASSSTGDSNSPLHF
TRBJ1-4,few,TRBV7-9,TRBD1,TGTGCCAGCAGCTTAGAGGGACAGGAAAAACTGTTTTTT,CASSLEGQEKLFF
TRBJ2-7,many,TRBV2,TRBD1,TGTGCCAGCAGTGCTTGGGCCAGGGGGTCTTACGAGCAGTACTTC,CASSAWARGSYEQYF
TRBJ1-6,-,TRBV12-3/TRBV12-4,-,TGTGCCAGCAGTTTATCGGACCCAGTTTTGTCACCCCTCCACTTT,CASSLSDPVLSPLHF
TRBJ1-6,many,TRBV5-1,-,TGCGCCAGCAGCCCAACGTACAGGGTGAATTCACCCCTCCACTTT,CASSPTYRVNSPLHF
TRBJ2-7,many,TRBV19,-,TGTGCCAGTAGTATATCTGGGCGCAGCTACGAGCAGTACTTC,CASSISGRSYEQYF
TRBJ2-7,-,TRBV5-1,TRBD2,TGCGCCAGCGGCCGGGAGGGGCCTTACGAGCAGTACTTC,CASGREGPYEQYF
TRBJ1-5,many,TRBV2,-,TGTGCCAGCAGGGCCAGCCCCAATCAGCCCCAGCATTTT,CASRASPNQPQHF
TRBJ1-5,few,TRBV4-3,TRBD1,TGCGCCAGCAGCCAAGACGGGACAGGGGGACCAAAAAGCAATCAGCCCCAGCATTTT,CASSQDGTGGPKSNQPQHF
TRBJ1-6,many,TRBV19,-,TGTGCCAGTAGGGACCCGGGTAATTCACCCCTCCACTTT,CASRDPGNSPLHF
TRBJ2-2,few,TRBV6-5,-,TGTGCCAGCTTACACAGGGATGGGGCCGGGGAGCTGTTTTTT,CASLHRDGAGELFF
TRBJ1-4,-,TRBV5-4,-,TGTGCCAGCAGCCCAGACGGAACTAATGAAAAACTGTTTTTT,CASSPDGTNEKLFF
TRBJ2-5,many,TRBV29-1,-,TGCAGCGTTCCTCGGACAGAAGAGACCCAGTACTTC,CSVPRTEETQYF
TRBJ2-3,-,TRBV24-1,TRBD1,TGTGCCACCACCGGGACAGGGGAGGCCGATACGCAGTATTTT,CATTGTGEADTQYF
TRBJ2-5,many,TRBV20-1,TRBD2,TGCAGTGCGAGACTAGCGGGAGAGACCCAGTACTTC,CSARLAGETQYF
TRBJ2-7,few,TRBV10-2,-,TGCGCCAGCAGTGAGGGACTGAGATACGAGCAGTACTTC,CASSEGLRYEQYF